Below, 28 T cell receptor beta chains from the same sample are listed, as sequenced in a study of blood T cells in healthy people across ages. The authors ran a second PCR of about 6 to 12 cycles using a sample-barcoded 5' primer and a J-beta primer mix. TCRdb itself ran the 5' RACE reads through MiXCR, one entry per CDR3 protein. The top ten hold under 4.5% of the sample, which has roughly 800,000 distinct CDR3 sequences, about 25% seen once. These data were also filed under a second study, of T cells of mothers and their children.

Specimen: blood. The origin of the receptors is a boy aged 5-17 years in good health.

Worth noting for this clonotype: A read error may produce the germline difference seen at one junction end. The genes are TRBV28 and TRBJ1-2; 8 bases agree with TRBD1. Germline V gene lookup returns CDR1 MDHEN and CDR2 SYDVKM. The CDR3 sequence is 16 residues long. CDR3 coding DNA: TGTGTCAGCAGCTCAGGACAGGGTGGATCTAACTATGGCTACACCTTC. Translated: CVSSSGQGGSNYGYTF.

Comment on this clonotype: Its ends do not fully match the called genes, so a read error is possible. The chain employs TRBV4-3 and TRBJ2-1, with 8 nucleotides matching TRBD2. The CDR3 loop spans 16 amino acids. Germline lookup yields CDR1 LGHNA and CDR2 YSLEER. CDR3 region: CASGQDMASGPNEQFF. For the CDR3, the DNA is TGCGCCAGCGGCCAAGATATGGCTAGCGGGCCCAATGAGCAGTTCTTC.

V usage is TRBV6-5 and J usage is TRBJ1-1; the match to TRBD1 covers 12 bases. CDR3 size: 15 residues. J was trimmed by 4 bases and V by 6 bases; bases with no gene match: 6. Germline CDR1 is MNHEY and CDR2 is SVGAGI. The CDR3, as DNA: TGTGCCAGCAGCCTCGGGACAGGGGGCTTCACTGAAGCTTTCTTT. Its protein product is CASSLGTGGFTEAFF.

This clonotype was seen a few times. V is TRBV12-3 or TRBV12-4 and J is TRBJ1-1; D perhaps matches TRBD1 (6 bases). The CDR3 has 15 residues. Trimming removed 6 bases from V and 2 bases from J, with 16 bases in between. The CDR3 DNA is TGTGCCAGCAGGGTCACAGGGCCCCTAAACACTGAAGCTTTCTTT. Amino acids: CASRVTGPLNTEAFF.

The rearrangement joins TRBV7-2 to TRBJ2-2; the D call may be TRBD1 or TRBD2 (6 bases each). Trimming pared 1 base from V and 4 bases from J, leaving 10 bases between. The germline V gene encodes CDR1 SGHTA and CDR2 FQGNSA. This CDR3 has 15 amino acids. CDR3: CASSLVGGSTGELFF. CDR3 DNA: TGTGCCAGCAGCTTAGTCGGGGGCAGCACCGGGGAGCTGTTTTTT.

In this sample, this clonotype turned up a few times. V is TRBV7-8 and J is TRBJ2-5; tentatively, D is TRBD2 (6 bases). The CDR3 loop spans 15 amino acids. Germline V gene lookup returns CDR1 SGHVS and CDR2 FQNEAQ. The V end was cut by 2 bases, the J end by 1 base, with 11 bases between. In nucleotides, the CDR3 is TGTGCCAGCAGCTTACATGGGGGGTTCCAAGAGACCCAGTACTTC. This translates into CASSLHGGFQETQYF. The variable domain in full, completed from reference TRBV7-8 and TRBJ2-5, reads GAGVSQSPRYKVAKRGQDVALRCDPISGHVSLFWYQQALGQGPEFLTYFQNEAQLDKSGLPSDRFFAERPEGSVSTLKIQRTQQEDSAVYLCASSLHGGFQETQYFGPGTRLLVL.

The chain links TRBV12-3 or TRBV12-4 to TRBJ2-5; TRBD2 aligns across 10 bases. This CDR3 has 14 amino acids. V shed 2 bases and J 8 bases; nucleotides not matched to a gene: 5. The CDR3 reads CASSLFPSGGTQYF. CDR3 bases: TGTGCCAGCAGTTTATTTCCTAGCGGGGGAACCCAGTACTTC.

This clonotype was seen more than once but under ten times. The rearrangement uses TRBV9 and TRBJ2-7, with D hard to call. CDR1 and CDR2 (germline): SGDLS, YYNGEE. CDR3 size: 13 residues. Trimming cost V 4 bases and J 0 bases, with 8 bases left between them. This CDR3 is CASSKKGSYEQYF. CDR3 coding DNA: TGTGCCAGCAGCAAGAAAGGCTCCTACGAGCAGTACTTC.

This chain uses TRBV20-1 with TRBJ2-7; perhaps TRBD1 as D (5 bases). The CDR3 runs to 15 residues. Germline V CDR1 and CDR2: DFQATT, SNEGSKA (reference sequence). V lost 1 base and J lost 0, with 13 bases in between. CDR3 nucleotide sequence: TGCAGTGCTAGAGGGGCCGACAGATCCTCCTACGAGCAGTACTTC. Its protein is CSARGADRSSYEQYF.

The chain is built from TRBV7-3 and TRBJ2-7; D remains ambiguous. Germline loops: CDR1 SGHTA, CDR2 FQGTGA. The V and J ends lost 1 base and 6 bases respectively, with 10 bases between them. There are 13 residues in the CDR3. The CDR3 sequence is CASSLSLTSEQYF. CDR3 bases: TGTGCCAGCAGCTTAAGTTTGACATCCGAGCAGTACTTC.

V gene TRBV6-5 combines with J gene TRBJ2-5, with TRBD1 identical over 8 bases. CDR3 length: 17 amino acids. Looked up from germline, CDR1 is MNHEY and CDR2 is SVGAGI. V lost 2 bases, J lost 1 base, and 9 bases stayed unmatched. For the CDR3, the DNA is TGTGCCAGCAGTTACGATAGGACAGGGCTGTTCCAAGAGACCCAGTACTTC. It yields the protein CASSYDRTGLFQETQYF.

The chain joins TRBV20-1 to TRBJ2-3; the match to TRBD2 covers 9 bases. With 3 bases clipped from V and 1 base from J, the junction kept 5 bases outside the gene matches. Germline values: CDR1 DFQATT, CDR2 SNEGSKA (reference sequence). The CDR3 sequence is 15 residues long. The CDR3 region has the DNA TGCAGTGCTAGGAGGCTAGCGGGACGCACAGATACGCAGTATTTT. Protein product: CSARRLAGRTDTQYF.

V usage is TRBV20-1 and J usage is TRBJ2-1, with 8 positions matching TRBD2. CDR1 and CDR2 (germline): DFQATT, SNEGSKA (reference sequence). J was trimmed by 5 bases and V by 6 bases; bases with no gene match: 12. This CDR3 has 15 residues. This CDR3 reads CSAGVGASGHNEQFF. In nucleotides, the CDR3 is TGCAGTGCAGGGGTCGGGGCTAGCGGGCACAATGAGCAGTTCTTC.

V gene TRBV7-2 combines with J gene TRBJ2-3; D is ambiguous. Between the trimmed V and J ends, which lost 5 bases and 0 bases, there was a span of 12 bases. The CDR3 consists of 15 residues. Germline V gene sequence: CDR1 SGHTA, CDR2 FQGNSA. Here the CDR3 DNA reads TGTGCCAGCAGCCCGGCTAGGTCTAGCACAGATACGCAGTATTTT. Amino acid sequence: CASSPARSSTDTQYF. The complete variable domain, with remaining parts taken from reference TRBV7-2 and TRBJ2-3, reads GAGVSQSPSNKVTEKGKDVELRCDPISGHTALYWYRQSLGQGLEFLIYFQGNSAPDKSGLPSDRFSAERTGGSVSTLTIQRTQQEDSAVYLCASSPARSSTDTQYFGPGTRLTVL.

In its sample, this clonotype was seen a few times. The DNA of the CDR3 is TGCAGTGCTAGGAGGAAGGTTTGGGACACTGAAGCTTTCTTT. It yields the protein CSARRKVWDTEAFF. J is TRBJ1-1 and V is TRBV20-1; D remains unclear. The ends were cut back, 3 bases at V and 3 bases at J, with 14 bases in the middle. Germline CDR1 and CDR2: DFQATT and SNEGSKA (reference sequence). CDR3 length: 14 amino acids.

This chain joins TRBV19 and TRBJ1-1; no definite D call. Germline V gene data show CDR1 as LNHDA and CDR2 as SQIVND (reference sequence). The CDR3 consists of 15 residues. Trimming left V 4 bases short and J 6 bases short, with 18 bases between. The CDR3 loop is CASSTSGIAGSEAFF. DNA for the CDR3: TGTGCCAGTAGTACATCCGGGATCGCGGGCTCTGAAGCTTTCTTT. The variable domain in full, completed from reference TRBV19 and TRBJ1-1, reads DGGITQSPKYLFRKEGQNVTLSCEQNLNHDAMYWYRQDPGQGLRLIYYSQIVNDFQKGDIAEGYSVSREKKESFPLTVTSAQKNPTAFYLCASSTSGIAGSEAFFGQGTRLTVV.

The rearrangement joins TRBV27 to TRBJ1-2, with 9 bases identical to TRBD1. This CDR3 is 14 amino acids long. Germline V gene sequence: CDR1 MNHEY, CDR2 SMNVEV (reference sequence). The V and J ends lost 5 bases and 3 bases, in that order; junction bases with no gene match: 4. The CDR3 region is CASSTGGYDYGYTF. CDR3 DNA: TGTGCCAGCAGTACAGGGGGCTACGACTATGGCTACACCTTC.

The J gene is TRBJ2-5, the V gene TRBV5-1; D may be TRBD2 (5 bases). The CDR3 is made up of 10 amino acids. Germline V gene lookup returns CDR1 SGHRS and CDR2 YFSETQ. Trimming took off 7 bases at V and 7 bases at J, with 8 bases between the two ends. The DNA of the CDR3 is TGCGCCAGCCCCGAGGGGACCCAGTACTTC. Its protein is CASPEGTQYF.

This clonotype was observed a handful of times. This sequence joins TRBV20-1 and TRBJ2-3, with 9 bases matching TRBD2. The CDR3 extends over 17 amino acids. The germline V gene encodes CDR1 DFQATT and CDR2 SNEGSKA (reference sequence). The J segment lost 1 base and the V segment lost 0 bases, leaving 8 bases of the junction unmatched. CDR3 sequence reads: CSAREVVAGVGTDTQYF. The CDR3 DNA is TGCAGTGCTAGAGAGGTGGTAGCGGGGGTTGGCACAGATACGCAGTATTTT.

The gene calls are TRBV4-3 and TRBJ1-2, with TRBD1 matching 10 bases. The germline V gene encodes CDR1 LGHNA and CDR2 YSLEER. The CDR3 has 15 residues. V was pared by 4 bases and J by 6 bases, with 8 bases of the junction left unmatched. The CDR3 protein is CASSPKGQGLDGYTF. For the CDR3, the DNA is TGCGCCAGCAGCCCGAAGGGACAGGGGTTGGATGGCTACACCTTC.

V is TRBV4-3 and J is TRBJ2-6; maybe TRBD2 (5 bases). Per the germline V gene, CDR1 is LGHNA and CDR2 is YSLEER. Trimming cost V 4 bases and J 0 bases, with 10 bases left between them. The CDR3 runs to 16 residues. The CDR3 loop is CASSPESGSGANVLTF. The CDR3 DNA is TGCGCCAGCAGCCCGGAGAGCGGCTCTGGGGCCAACGTCCTGACTTTC.

This clonotype was observed a handful of times. The V and J genes are TRBV25-1 and TRBJ1-2; the match to TRBD1 covers 7 bases. With 2 bases clipped from V and 0 bases from J, the junction kept 15 bases outside the gene matches. The CDR3 sequence is 19 residues long. Germline V CDR1 and CDR2: MGHDK, SYGVNS. CDR3 nucleotide sequence: TGTGCCAGCAGTGAAACTCACCTCAGGGTGACAGGGTCTAACTATGGCTACACCTTC. It encodes CASSETHLRVTGSNYGYTF.

This chain joins TRBV12-5 and TRBJ1-1; a weak D match, TRBD1 (5 bases). The length of the CDR3 is 13 residues. V dropped 5 bases and J dropped 6 bases, with 13 bases sitting between them. CDR1 is LGHNT, CDR2 FRNRAP, per germline. This CDR3 reads CASGLGWGAEAFF. The DNA of the CDR3 is TGTGCTAGTGGTCTGGGATGGGGGGCTGAAGCTTTCTTT.

The CDR3 region has the DNA TGTGCCAGCAGCCCGTTAGACAGGGACACCGGGGAGCTGTTTTTT. Translating it yields CASSPLDRDTGELFF. The chain couples TRBV4-2 to TRBJ2-2; 7 bases agree with TRBD1. The CDR3 loop spans 15 amino acids. Germline values: CDR1 LGHNA, CDR2 YNFKEQ. J was trimmed by 3 bases and V by 4 bases; bases with no gene match: 5.

This chain connects TRBV11-2 to TRBJ2-3, with D unresolved. Trimming cost V 1 base and J 0 bases, with 11 bases left between them. This CDR3 has 16 residues. The germline V gene encodes CDR1 SGHAT and CDR2 FQNNGV. Written as DNA, the CDR3 is TGTGCCAGCAGCTTAGGGTGGAAGGAAAGCACAGATACGCAGTATTTT. It translates to CASSLGWKESTDTQYF.

This clonotype showed up just a few times. V and J are TRBV7-2 and TRBJ2-2, with TRBD2 identical over 11 bases. The CDR3 consists of 18 residues. The ends lost 5 bases at V and 0 bases at J; junction bases unmatched: 8. The germline V gene encodes CDR1 SGHTA and CDR2 FQGNSA. The CDR3 protein is CASSTYSSGGSNTGELFF. CDR3 DNA: TGTGCCAGCAGCACCTACTCTAGCGGGGGGTCGAACACCGGGGAGCTGTTTTTT.

The chain recombines TRBV12-3 or TRBV12-4 with TRBJ2-4; 8 bases map to TRBD1. With V trimmed by 6 bases and J by 4 bases, 8 bases remained unmatched. CDR3 length: 15 residues. DNA for the CDR3: TGTGCCAGCAGCCGAAAGGGACAGGAGAAAAACATTCAGTACTTC. Its protein is CASSRKGQEKNIQYF.

The genes are TRBV10-3 and TRBJ2-1; D unclear. Germline-derived CDR1 and CDR2 are ENHRY and SYGVKD. V lost 3 bases and J 9 bases, leaving 18 bases between the germline ends. The CDR3 covers 15 residues. This chain's CDR3 is CAISEGPGASIEQFF. CDR3 in DNA: TGTGCCATCAGTGAAGGGCCAGGCGCTTCAATTGAGCAGTTCTTC.